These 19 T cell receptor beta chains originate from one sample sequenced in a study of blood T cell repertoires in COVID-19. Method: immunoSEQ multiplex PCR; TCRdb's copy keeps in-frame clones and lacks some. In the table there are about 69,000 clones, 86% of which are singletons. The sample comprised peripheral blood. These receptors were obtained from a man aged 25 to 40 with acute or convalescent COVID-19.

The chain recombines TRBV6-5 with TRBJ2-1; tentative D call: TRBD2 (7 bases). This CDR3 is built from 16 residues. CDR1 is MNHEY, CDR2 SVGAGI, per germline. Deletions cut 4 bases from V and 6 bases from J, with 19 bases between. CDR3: CASSSLGEGVVNEQFF. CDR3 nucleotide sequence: TGTGCCAGCAGTTCCTTGGGGGAGGGGGTAGTCAATGAGCAGTTCTTC.

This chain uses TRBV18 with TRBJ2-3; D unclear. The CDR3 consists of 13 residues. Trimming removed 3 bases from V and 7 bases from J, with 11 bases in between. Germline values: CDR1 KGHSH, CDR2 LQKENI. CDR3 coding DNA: TGTGCCAGCTCACCTCCTGAGCTTTATACGCAGTATTTT. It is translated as CASSPPELYTQYF.

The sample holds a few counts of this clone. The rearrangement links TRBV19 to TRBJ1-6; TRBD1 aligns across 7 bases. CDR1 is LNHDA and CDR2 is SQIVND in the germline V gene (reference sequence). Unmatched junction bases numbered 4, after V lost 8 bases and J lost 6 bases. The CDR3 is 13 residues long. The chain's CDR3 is CASGTAGNSPLHF. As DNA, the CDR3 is TGTGCCAGTGGGACAGCCGGTAATTCACCCCTCCACTTT.

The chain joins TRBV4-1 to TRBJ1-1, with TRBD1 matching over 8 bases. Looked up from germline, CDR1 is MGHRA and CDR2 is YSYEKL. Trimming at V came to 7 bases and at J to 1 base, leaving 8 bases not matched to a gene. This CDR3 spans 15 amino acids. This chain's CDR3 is CASKVLDRANTEAFF. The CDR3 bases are TGCGCCAGCAAAGTTCTGGACAGGGCGAACACTGAAGCTTTCTTT.

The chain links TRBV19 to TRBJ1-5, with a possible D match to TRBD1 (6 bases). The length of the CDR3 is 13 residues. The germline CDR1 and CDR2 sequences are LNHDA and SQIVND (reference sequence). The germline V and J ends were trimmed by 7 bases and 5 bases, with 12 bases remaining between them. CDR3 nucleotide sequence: TGTGCCAGTACGAGGGGGACGGATCAGCCCCAGCATTTT. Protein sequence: CASTRGTDQPQHF.

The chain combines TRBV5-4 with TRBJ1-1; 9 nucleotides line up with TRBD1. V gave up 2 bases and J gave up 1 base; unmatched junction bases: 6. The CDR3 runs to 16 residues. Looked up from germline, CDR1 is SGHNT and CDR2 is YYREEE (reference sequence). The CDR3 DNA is TGTGCCAGCAGCTTCGGACAGGGGAGACCGAACACTGAAGCTTTCTTT. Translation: CASSFGQGRPNTEAFF. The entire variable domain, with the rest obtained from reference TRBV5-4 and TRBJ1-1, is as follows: ETGVTQSPTHLIKTRGQQVTLRCSSQSGHNTVSWYQQALGQGPQFIFQYYREEENGRGNFPPRFSGLQFPNYSSELNVNALELDDSALYLCASSFGQGRPNTEAFFGQGTRLTVV.

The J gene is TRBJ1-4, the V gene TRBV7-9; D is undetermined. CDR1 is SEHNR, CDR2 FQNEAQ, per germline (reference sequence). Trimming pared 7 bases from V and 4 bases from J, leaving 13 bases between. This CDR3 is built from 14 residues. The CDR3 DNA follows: TGTGCCAGCACCGCGTGGGCGGGTAATGAAAAACTGTTTTTT. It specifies CASTAWAGNEKLFF.

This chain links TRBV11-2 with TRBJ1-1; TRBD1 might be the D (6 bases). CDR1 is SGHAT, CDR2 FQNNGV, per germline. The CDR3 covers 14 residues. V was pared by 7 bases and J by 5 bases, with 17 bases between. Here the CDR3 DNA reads TGTGCCAGCAAATCCTCTTTGGGGGCGACTGAAGCTTTCTTT. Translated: CASKSSLGATEAFF. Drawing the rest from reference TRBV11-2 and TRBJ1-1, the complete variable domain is EAGVAQSPRYKIIEKRQSVAFWCNPISGHATLYWYQQILGQGPKLLIQFQNNGVVDDSQLPKDRFSAERLKGVDSTLKIQPAKLEDSAVYLCASKSSLGATEAFFGQGTRLTVV.

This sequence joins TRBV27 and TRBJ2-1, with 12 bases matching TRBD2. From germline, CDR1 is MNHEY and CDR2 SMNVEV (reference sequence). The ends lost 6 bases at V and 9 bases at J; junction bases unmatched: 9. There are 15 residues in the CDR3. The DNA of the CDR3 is TGTGCCAGCAGAAGTGGGCTAGCGGGGGGGGGTGAGCAGTTCTTC. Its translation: CASRSGLAGGGEQFF.

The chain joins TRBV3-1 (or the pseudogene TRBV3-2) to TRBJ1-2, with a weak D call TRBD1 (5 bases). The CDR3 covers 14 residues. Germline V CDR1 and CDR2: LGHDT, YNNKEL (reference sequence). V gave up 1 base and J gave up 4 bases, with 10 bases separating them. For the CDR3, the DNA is TGTGCCAGCAGCCAAGTAGGACAACGCTATGGCTACACCTTC. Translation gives CASSQVGQRYGYTF.

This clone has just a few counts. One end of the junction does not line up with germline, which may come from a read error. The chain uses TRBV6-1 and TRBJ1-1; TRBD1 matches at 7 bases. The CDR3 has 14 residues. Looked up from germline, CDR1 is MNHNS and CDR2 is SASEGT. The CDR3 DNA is TGTGCCAGCACTGAACAGGGGCGAAACACTGAAGCTTTCTTT. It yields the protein CASTEQGRNTEAFF.

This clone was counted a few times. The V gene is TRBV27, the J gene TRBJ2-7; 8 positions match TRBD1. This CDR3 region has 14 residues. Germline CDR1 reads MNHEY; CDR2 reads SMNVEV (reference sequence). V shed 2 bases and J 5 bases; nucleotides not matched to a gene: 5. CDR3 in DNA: TGTGCCAGCAGTTTACGGACAGGGCTGAACGAGCAGTACTTC. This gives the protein CASSLRTGLNEQYF.

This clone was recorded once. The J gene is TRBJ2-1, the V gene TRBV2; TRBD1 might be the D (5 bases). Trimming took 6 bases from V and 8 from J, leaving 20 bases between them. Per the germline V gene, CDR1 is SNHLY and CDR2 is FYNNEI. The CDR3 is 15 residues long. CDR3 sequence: CASRRLRDGYDEQFF. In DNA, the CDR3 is TGTGCCAGCAGAAGGCTCAGGGATGGTTACGATGAGCAGTTCTTC.

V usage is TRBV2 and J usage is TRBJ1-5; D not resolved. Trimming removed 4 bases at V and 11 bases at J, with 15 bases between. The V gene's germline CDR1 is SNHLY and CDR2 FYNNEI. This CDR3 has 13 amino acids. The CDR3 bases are TGTGCCAGCAGTGCCACCCCAAGAGAGGCCCAGCATTTT. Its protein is CASSATPREAQHF.

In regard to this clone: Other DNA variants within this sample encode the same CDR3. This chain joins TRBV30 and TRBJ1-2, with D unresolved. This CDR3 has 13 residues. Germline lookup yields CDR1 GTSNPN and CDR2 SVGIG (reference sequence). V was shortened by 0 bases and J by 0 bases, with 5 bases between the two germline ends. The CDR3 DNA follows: TGTGCCTGGAGTGTTTCGGCTAACTATGGCTACACCTTC. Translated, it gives CAWSVSANYGYTF.

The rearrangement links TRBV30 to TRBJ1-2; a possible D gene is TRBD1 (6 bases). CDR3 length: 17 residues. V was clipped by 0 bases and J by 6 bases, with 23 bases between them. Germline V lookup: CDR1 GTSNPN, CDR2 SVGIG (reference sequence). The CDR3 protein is CAWSVGVGGGAVNGYTF. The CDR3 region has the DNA TGTGCCTGGAGTGTGGGTGTCGGTGGGGGCGCGGTTAATGGCTACACCTTC.

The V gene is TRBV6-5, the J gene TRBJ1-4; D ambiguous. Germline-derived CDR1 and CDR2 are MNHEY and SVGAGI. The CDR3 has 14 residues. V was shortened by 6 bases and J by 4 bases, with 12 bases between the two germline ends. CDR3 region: CASSAVSSNEKLFF. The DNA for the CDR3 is TGTGCCAGCAGCGCGGTGTCCAGTAATGAAAAACTGTTTTTT.

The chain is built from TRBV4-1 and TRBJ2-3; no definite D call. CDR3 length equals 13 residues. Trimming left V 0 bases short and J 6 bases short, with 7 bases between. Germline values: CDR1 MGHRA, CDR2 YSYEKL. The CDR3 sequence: CASSQDEEDTQYF. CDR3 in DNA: TGCGCCAGCAGCCAAGATGAGGAGGATACGCAGTATTTT.

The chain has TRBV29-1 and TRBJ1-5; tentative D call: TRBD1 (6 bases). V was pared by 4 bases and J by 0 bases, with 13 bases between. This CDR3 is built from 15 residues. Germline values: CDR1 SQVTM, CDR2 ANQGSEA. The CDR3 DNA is TGCAGCGTTGTAGGGGGTCCTGGTAGCAATCAGCCCCAGCATTTT. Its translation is CSVVGGPGSNQPQHF.